A selection of T cell receptor beta chains follows, all from one sample in a study of identical twins. TCRdb reprocessed the 5' RACE reads with MiXCR, giving one entry per CDR3 protein. The table includes roughly 1,500,000 distinct CDR3 sequences, about 32% detected once. Sequencing was performed on cord blood. These TCRs come from a newborn girl in good health. CDR3s leave out the opening cysteine and the closing phenylalanine or tryptophan. Clone size is shown for a subset of rows, as once, few, many or a class of expanded clone.

clone size: NA; J gene: TRBJ1-2; V gene: TRBV28; CDR3 protein: ASSSLRGLDYGYT
clone size: NA; J gene: TRBJ1-6; V gene: TRBV4-2; CDR3 protein: ASSTSGTGANSPPH
clone size: NA; J gene: TRBJ2-1; V gene: TRBV7-2; CDR3 protein: ASSLLGGLADEQF
clone size: few; J gene: TRBJ2-4; V gene: TRBV5-1; CDR3 protein: ASSLATVGRNIQY
clone size: few; J gene: TRBJ2-3; V gene: TRBV27; CDR3 protein: ATQILRGDTQY
clone size: NA; J gene: TRBJ2-5; V gene: TRBV21-1; CDR3 protein: ASSGGSRAFDEQY
clone size: NA; J gene: TRBJ1-2; V gene: TRBV6-1; CDR3 protein: ASSESQGANYGYT
clone size: few; J gene: TRBJ1-2; V gene: TRBV28; CDR3 protein: ASSPPPGAGAGYT
clone size: few; J gene: TRBJ2-3; V gene: TRBV3-1; CDR3 protein: ASSQDHGRPQY
clone size: once; J gene: TRBJ2-1; V gene: TRBV7-2; CDR3 protein: ASSLWASGGYNEQF
clone size: NA; J gene: TRBJ2-3; V gene: TRBV3-1; CDR3 protein: ASSPDSWGFNGTDTQY
clone size: NA; J gene: TRBJ2-5; V gene: TRBV29-1; CDR3 protein: SATRTRQETQY
clone size: NA; J gene: TRBJ2-5; V gene: TRBV5-1; CDR3 protein: ASGSLAGGQETQY
clone size: NA; J gene: TRBJ2-5; V gene: TRBV9; CDR3 protein: ASSMSQQETQY
clone size: NA; J gene: TRBJ2-3; V gene: TRBV7-2; CDR3 protein: ASRRSILDTQY
clone size: few; J gene: TRBJ2-1; V gene: TRBV12-3/TRBV12-4; CDR3 protein: ASNVRGKQF
clone size: NA; J gene: TRBJ1-1; V gene: TRBV6-1; CDR3 protein: ASSEPGQGLMNTEAF
clone size: NA; J gene: TRBJ1-5; V gene: TRBV7-6; CDR3 protein: ASSATFGQPQH
clone size: NA; J gene: TRBJ2-5; V gene: TRBV7-9; CDR3 protein: ASSVHRDQETQY
clone size: NA; J gene: TRBJ2-5; V gene: TRBV28; CDR3 protein: ASSLFGQGKTQY
clone size: NA; J gene: TRBJ1-1; V gene: TRBV6-2/TRBV6-3; CDR3 protein: ASSPGSLRMNTEAF
clone size: NA; J gene: TRBJ2-1; V gene: TRBV25-1; CDR3 protein: ASSARQGSDVFNEQF
clone size: few; J gene: TRBJ2-1; V gene: TRBV20-1; CDR3 protein: SARVLDRYNEQF
clone size: NA; J gene: TRBJ1-2; V gene: TRBV7-2; CDR3 protein: ASSAQDKYGYT
clone size: few; J gene: TRBJ1-6; V gene: TRBV20-1; CDR3 protein: SARDGRNSPLH
clone size: few; J gene: TRBJ2-7; V gene: TRBV3-1; CDR3 protein: ASSPFAEQAYYEQY